This TCR beta chain was identified during a study of response to subunit inactivated influenza vaccine. As for this clonotype: The antigen remains unidentified.

General observations from the study: New T cells are recruited in small numbers by each seasonal influenza vaccination, according to the authors' suggestion.

TCRdb re-called the RT-PCR reads through MiXCR, storing one row per CDR3 protein. This table has about 610,000 distinct CDR3 sequences, 14% appearing once. This sequence originates from a middle-aged man who received an inactivated influenza vaccine. The starting material was PBMCs from blood, obtained 12 days after vaccination.

CDR3 in DNA: TGTGCCAGCAGCCCCCGGACGGAATTGAACACTGAAGCTTTCTTT. Protein sequence: CASSPRTELNTEAFF. This chain connects TRBV7-9 to TRBJ1-1; the D is unclear. The CDR3 is made up of 15 amino acids. Trimming left V 5 bases short and J 0 bases short, with 13 bases between. The germline gives CDR1 SEHNR, CDR2 FQNEAQ (reference sequence).